This T cell receptor beta chain was captured by sequencing in a study of T-cell reconstitution after alpha-beta-depleted transplantation in children. Study-wide results and limits: One year after transplant, T-cell counts and diversity came mostly from newly produced T cells. Several hundred expanded graft clones reportedly gave rise to the alpha-beta T cells present about two months after transplant. Several patients had high TCRbeta diversity at day 60; it came from surviving recipient T cells and thymic progenitors.

The length of the CDR3 is 14 residues. V lost 4 bases and J lost 2, with 11 bases in between. CDR1 and CDR2 (germline): SNHLY, FYNNEI. About this clonotype itself: The target antigen is unknown.

Unique molecular identifiers were incorporated during preparation of the TCRbeta library. TCRdb used MiXCR to reprocess the PCR reads, holding one entry per CDR3 protein. The sample carries roughly 400,000 distinct CDR3 sequences, 43% recorded once. The sample here was PBMCs, taken before TCRalphabeta/CD19-depleted stem cell transplant. The source is a girl under 10 years old with aplastic anemia, due to receive a stem cell transplant. The V call is TRBV2, the J call TRBJ2-5; TRBD1 is a possible D gene (6 bases). The CDR3 loop reads CASSGRGFQETQYF. The CDR3 region has the DNA TGTGCCAGCAGTGGCAGGGGATTTCAAGAGACCCAGTACTTC.